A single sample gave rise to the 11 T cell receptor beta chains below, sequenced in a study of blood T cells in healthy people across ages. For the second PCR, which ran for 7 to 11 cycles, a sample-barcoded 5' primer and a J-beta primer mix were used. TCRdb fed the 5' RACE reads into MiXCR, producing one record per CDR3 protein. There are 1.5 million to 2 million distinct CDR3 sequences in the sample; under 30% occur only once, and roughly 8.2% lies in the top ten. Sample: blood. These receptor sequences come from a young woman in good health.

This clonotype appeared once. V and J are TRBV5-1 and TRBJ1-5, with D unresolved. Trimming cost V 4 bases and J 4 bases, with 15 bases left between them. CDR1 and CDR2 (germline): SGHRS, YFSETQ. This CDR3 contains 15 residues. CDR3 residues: CASSKRPGDNQPQHF. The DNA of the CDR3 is TGCGCCAGCAGCAAAAGGCCCGGGGATAATCAGCCCCAGCATTTT. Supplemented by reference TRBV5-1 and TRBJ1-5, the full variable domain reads KAGVTQTPRYLIKTRGQQVTLSCSPISGHRSVSWYQQTPGQGLQFLFEYFSETQRNKGNFPGRFSGRQFSNSRSEMNVSTLELGDSALYLCASSKRPGDNQPQHFGDGTRLSIL.

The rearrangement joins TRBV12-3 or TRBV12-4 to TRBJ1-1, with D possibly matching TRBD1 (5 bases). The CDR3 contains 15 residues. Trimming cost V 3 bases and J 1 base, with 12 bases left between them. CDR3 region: CASSFRQGRNTEAFF. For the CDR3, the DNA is TGTGCCAGCAGTTTCAGGCAGGGTCGGAACACTGAAGCTTTCTTT.

CDR3 bases: TGTGCTAGTGGTTTGTGGGGGAAAGGGGTCGGGGAGCTGTTTTTT. Amino acids: CASGLWGKGVGELFF. J is TRBJ2-2 and V is TRBV12-5; either TRBD1 or TRBD2 may fit D (5 bases each). CDR1 is LGHNT and CDR2 is FRNRAP in the germline V gene. Between the trimmed V and J ends, which lost 2 bases and 7 bases, there was a span of 14 bases. There are 15 residues in the CDR3.

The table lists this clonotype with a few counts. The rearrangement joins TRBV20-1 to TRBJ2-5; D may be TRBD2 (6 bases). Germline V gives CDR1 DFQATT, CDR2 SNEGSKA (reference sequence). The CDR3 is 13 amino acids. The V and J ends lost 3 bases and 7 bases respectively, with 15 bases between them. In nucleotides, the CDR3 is TGCAGTGCTAGTGACACTAGCTCCGGGACCCAGTACTTC. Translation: CSASDTSSGTQYF.

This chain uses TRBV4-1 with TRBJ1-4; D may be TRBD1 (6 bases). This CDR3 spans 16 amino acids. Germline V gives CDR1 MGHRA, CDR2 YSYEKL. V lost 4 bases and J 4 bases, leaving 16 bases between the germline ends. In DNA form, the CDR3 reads TGCGCCAGCAGCCCTGGGACACCGCCTTATAATGAAAAACTGTTTTTT. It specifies CASSPGTPPYNEKLFF.

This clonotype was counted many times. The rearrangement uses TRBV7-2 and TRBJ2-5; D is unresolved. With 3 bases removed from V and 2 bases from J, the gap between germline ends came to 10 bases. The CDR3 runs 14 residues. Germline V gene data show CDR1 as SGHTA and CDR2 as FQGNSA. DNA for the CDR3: TGTGCCAGCAGCTTGGCTGGATTGCAAGAGACCCAGTACTTC. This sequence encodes CASSLAGLQETQYF.

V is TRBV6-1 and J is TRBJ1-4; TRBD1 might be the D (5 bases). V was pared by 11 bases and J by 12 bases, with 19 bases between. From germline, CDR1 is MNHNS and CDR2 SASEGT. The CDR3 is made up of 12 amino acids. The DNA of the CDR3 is TGTGCCGGGGGAGCGAGAGAGTTAGAACTGTTTTTT. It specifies CAGGARELELFF.

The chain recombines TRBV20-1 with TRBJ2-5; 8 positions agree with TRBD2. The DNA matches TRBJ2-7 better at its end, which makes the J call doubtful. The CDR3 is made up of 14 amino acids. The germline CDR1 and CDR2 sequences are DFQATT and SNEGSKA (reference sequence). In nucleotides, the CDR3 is TGCAGTGCTAGATCTTTCTACGGGGGGGTCGAGCAGTACTTC. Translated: CSARSFYGGVEQYF.

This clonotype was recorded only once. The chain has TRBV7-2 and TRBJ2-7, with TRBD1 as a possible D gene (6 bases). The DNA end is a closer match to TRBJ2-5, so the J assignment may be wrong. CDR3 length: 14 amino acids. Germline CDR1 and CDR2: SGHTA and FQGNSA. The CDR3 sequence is CASSLGGRGKTQYF. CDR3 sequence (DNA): TGTGCCAGCAGCTTAGGGGGCAGGGGCAAGACCCAGTACTTC.

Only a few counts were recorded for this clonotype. The CDR3 is CSAGASGSPYEQYF. The CDR3 DNA sequence: TGCAGTGCTGGGGCTAGCGGGAGTCCCTACGAGCAGTACTTC. The chain links TRBV20-1 to TRBJ2-7; 10 bases align to TRBD2. The CDR3 extends over 14 amino acids. The germline V gene has CDR1 DFQATT and CDR2 SNEGSKA (reference sequence). V lost 5 bases to trimming and J lost 2 bases; unmatched junction nucleotides: 6.

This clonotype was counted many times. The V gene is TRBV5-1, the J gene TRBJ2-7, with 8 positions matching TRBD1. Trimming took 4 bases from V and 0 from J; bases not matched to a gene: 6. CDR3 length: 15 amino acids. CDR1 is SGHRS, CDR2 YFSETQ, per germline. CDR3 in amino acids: CASSLGTGLSYEQYF. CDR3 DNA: TGCGCCAGCAGCCTAGGGACAGGCCTCTCCTACGAGCAGTACTTC.